These 15 T cell receptor beta chains were sequenced from one sample in a study of T cells in Graves' hyperthyroidism and ophthalmopathy (dated by TCRdb to the late 2010s). Libraries were prepared through multiplex PCR. TCRdb names Illumina HiSeq 2000 as the instrument used. The TCR beta CDR3 regions were amplified from the RNA transcripts. A first-round RT-PCR of the TCR CDR3 used the HTBI primer set with the Qiagen OneStep RT-PCR kit. TCRdb itself trimmed the public reads at Q25 with fastp, ran MiXCR and retained productive beta chains. CDR3 protein sequences are deduplicated, and each keeps its most common genes and DNA. The sample table shows a few hundred thousand distinct CDR3 sequences, and around 16% are seen once. Under 8% of the sample lies in the top ten. The specimen sequenced was blood. These receptors came from a woman between 25 and 40 years old with Graves' hyperthyroidism.

This clonotype was counted a few times. The chain links TRBV29-1 to TRBJ2-1; TRBD2 might be the D (5 bases). The CDR3 consists of 14 residues. Germline CDR1 reads SQVTM; CDR2 reads ANQGSEA. V dropped 3 bases and J dropped 2 bases, with 11 bases sitting between them. The CDR3 DNA reads as TGCAGCGTTGATATCAGCGGCGCCTACAATGAGCAGTTCTTC. Its translation: CSVDISGAYNEQFF.

This chain uses TRBV5-1 with TRBJ2-1; maybe TRBD2 (6 bases). The germline CDR1 and CDR2 sequences are SGHRS and YFSETQ. V was trimmed by 5 bases and J by 0 bases, leaving 12 bases between them. The CDR3 sequence is 15 residues long. The CDR3 coding sequence is TGCGCCAGCAGGGATGTCGGGGGCTCCTACAATGAGCAGTTCTTC. Amino acids: CASRDVGGSYNEQFF.

This clonotype came up a few times. This sequence joins TRBV13 and TRBJ2-7, with TRBD1 matching over 7 bases. The ends lost 0 bases at V and 3 bases at J; junction bases unmatched: 5. From germline, CDR1 is PRHDT and CDR2 FYEKMQ (reference sequence). The CDR3 is 15 residues long. CDR3 nucleotide sequence: TGTGCCAGCAGCTTAGGGAGGAGACAGGGCTACGAGCAGTACTTC. Residues: CASSLGRRQGYEQYF.

This clonotype was seen only a few times. DNA of the CDR3: TGTGCCAGCAGCCCCGGGACCTATAATTCACCCCTCCACTTT. It is translated as CASSPGTYNSPLHF. The V gene is TRBV9, the J gene TRBJ1-6; D is ambiguous. Germline V lookup: CDR1 SGDLS, CDR2 YYNGEE. Trimming took 4 bases from V and 2 from J, leaving 7 bases between them. The length of the CDR3 is 14 residues.

This chain joins TRBV11-2 and TRBJ2-2; TRBD1 aligns across 10 bases. Trimming at V came to 5 bases and at J to 5 bases, leaving 11 bases not matched to a gene. CDR3 length: 17 amino acids. Germline CDR1 is SGHAT and CDR2 is FQNNGV. The CDR3 region has the DNA TGTGCCAGCAGCAAAGGCCGACAGGGGGCGCGAACCGGGGAGCTGTTTTTT. This sequence encodes CASSKGRQGARTGELFF.

This clonotype was seen only a few times. CDR3 sequence reads: CSASDIPGANYGYTF. As DNA, the CDR3 is TGCAGTGCTAGTGACATTCCAGGGGCTAACTATGGCTACACCTTC. The gene calls are TRBV20-1 and TRBJ1-2, with D possibly being TRBD1 (6 bases). Germline CDR1 reads DFQATT; CDR2 reads SNEGSKA (reference sequence). Trimming shortened V by 3 bases and J by 0 bases, and 14 bases separated the two germline ends. CDR3 length equals 15 residues.

In this sample, this clonotype turned up a few times. V and J are TRBV5-1 and TRBJ1-4; a possible D gene is TRBD1 (5 bases). Germline V CDR1 and CDR2: SGHRS, YFSETQ. The V and J ends lost 3 bases and 12 bases respectively, with 15 bases between them. The CDR3 is 13 amino acids. In nucleotides, the CDR3 is TGCGCCAGCAGCTCCGTCGGGGCAGGCCAACTGTTTTTT. Protein product: CASSSVGAGQLFF.

There are a few counts of this clonotype. A much larger clone is a single base away; this may be a read error. V gene TRBV7-7 combines with J gene TRBJ2-1, with 8 bases that match TRBD1. The CDR3 has 15 residues. CDR1 is SSHAT and CDR2 is FNYEAQ in the germline V gene (reference sequence). In DNA form, the CDR3 reads TGTGCCAGCATCTTAGAGGACAGGGAAAACAATGAGCAGTTCTTC. Amino acids: CASILEDRENNEQFF.

V is TRBV6-1 and J is TRBJ2-7; possibly TRBD1 for D (6 bases). Germline V gene sequence: CDR1 MNHNS, CDR2 SASEGT. The ends were cut back, 2 bases at V and 5 bases at J, with 13 bases in the middle. The length of the CDR3 is 14 residues. The CDR3: CASSESNRDHEQYF. For the CDR3, the DNA is TGTGCCAGCAGTGAATCGAACAGGGACCACGAGCAGTACTTC.

This clonotype was seen more than once but under ten times. The V gene is TRBV29-1, the J gene TRBJ2-2; D not certain. The CDR3 spans 12 residues. The V gene lost 6 bases and the J gene lost 1 base, with 6 bases spanning the gap. Germline V gene sequence: CDR1 SQVTM, CDR2 ANQGSEA. In DNA, the CDR3 is TGCAGCGTAGCGAAGAACACCGGGGAGCTGTTTTTT. This translates into CSVAKNTGELFF.

The chain carries TRBV10-2 and TRBJ1-1, with D possibly being TRBD1 (6 bases). This CDR3 has 17 residues. Trimming took off 2 bases at V and 0 bases at J, with 16 bases between the two ends. Germline lookup yields CDR1 WSHSY and CDR2 SAAADI. CDR3 sequence: CASSEAQGHHMNTEAFF. DNA of the CDR3: TGCGCCAGCAGTGAGGCGCAGGGGCACCATATGAACACTGAAGCTTTCTTT.

In its sample, this clonotype was seen many times. The rearrangement uses TRBV7-2 and TRBJ2-3; 11 bases are a match to TRBD2. Germline CDR1 reads SGHTA; CDR2 reads FQGNSA. The V segment lost 6 bases and the J segment 6 bases; nucleotides outside the gene matches: 8. The CDR3 runs 15 residues. The CDR3 DNA reads TGTGCCAGCAGGTTGCAGGGACTAGCGGACGATACGCAGTATTTT. Protein sequence: CASRLQGLADDTQYF. The full variable domain, in which reference TRBV7-2 and TRBJ2-3 provide the parts outside the CDR3, is GAGVSQSPSNKVTEKGKDVELRCDPISGHTALYWYRQSLGQGLEFLIYFQGNSAPDKSGLPSDRFSAERTGGSVSTLTIQRTQQEDSAVYLCASRLQGLADDTQYFGPGTRLTVL.

This clonotype was counted many times. This chain connects TRBV20-1 to TRBJ2-7; 9 nucleotides align to TRBD1. The CDR3 covers 14 residues. The J segment lost 5 bases and the V segment lost 5 bases, leaving 10 bases of the junction unmatched. Germline loops: CDR1 DFQATT, CDR2 SNEGSKA (reference sequence). The DNA of the CDR3 is TGCAGTGCTTCCCGGGACAGGGAGTTCGACGAGCAGTACTTC. It translates to CSASRDREFDEQYF.

This clonotype appeared many times. The chain recombines TRBV3-1 with TRBJ2-7; D unresolved. Trimming shortened V by 1 base and J by 3 bases, and 7 bases separated the two germline ends. This CDR3 has 13 residues. From germline, CDR1 is LGHDT and CDR2 YNNKEL (reference sequence). The CDR3 DNA reads TGTGCCAGCAGCCAAGGCAGTTTCTACGAGCAGTACTTC. Its translation is CASSQGSFYEQYF.

Only a few counts were recorded for this clonotype. The chain combines TRBV4-1 with TRBJ2-3; D is ambiguous. CDR3 size: 13 residues. Trimming removed 4 bases at V and 4 bases at J, with 9 bases between. Germline V gene lookup returns CDR1 MGHRA and CDR2 YSYEKL. This CDR3 reads CASSPELADTQYF. CDR3 nucleotide sequence: TGCGCCAGCAGCCCGGAATTAGCAGATACGCAGTATTTT.